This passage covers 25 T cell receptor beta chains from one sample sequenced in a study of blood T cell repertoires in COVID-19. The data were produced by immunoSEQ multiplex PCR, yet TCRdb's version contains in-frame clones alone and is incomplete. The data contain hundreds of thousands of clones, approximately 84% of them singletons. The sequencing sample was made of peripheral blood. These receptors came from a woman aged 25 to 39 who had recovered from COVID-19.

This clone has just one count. CDR3 sequence reads: CASSVVGDRDSEQFF. The CDR3 coding sequence is TGTGCCAGCAGTGTAGTAGGGGACAGGGATAGTGAGCAGTTCTTC. The rearrangement uses TRBV2 and TRBJ2-1, with 9 bases matching TRBD1. Germline assignment: CDR1 SNHLY and CDR2 FYNNEI. This CDR3 has 15 amino acids. J lost 9 bases, V lost 4 bases, and 10 bases had no gene match.

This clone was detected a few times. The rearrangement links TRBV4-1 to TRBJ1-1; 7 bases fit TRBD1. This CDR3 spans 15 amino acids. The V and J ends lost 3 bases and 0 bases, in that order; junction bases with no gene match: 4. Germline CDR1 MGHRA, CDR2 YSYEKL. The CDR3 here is CASSQGQHMNTEAFF. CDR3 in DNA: TGCGCCAGCAGCCAGGGACAGCACATGAACACTGAAGCTTTCTTT.

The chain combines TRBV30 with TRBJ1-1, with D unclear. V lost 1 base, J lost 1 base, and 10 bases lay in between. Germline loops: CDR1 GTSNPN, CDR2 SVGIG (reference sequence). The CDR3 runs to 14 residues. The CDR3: CAWSASYRNTEAFF. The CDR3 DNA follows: TGTGCCTGGAGTGCCTCTTACAGGAACACTGAAGCTTTCTTT. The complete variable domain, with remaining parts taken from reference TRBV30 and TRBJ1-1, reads SQTIHQWPATLVQPVGSPLSLECTVEGTSNPNLYWYRQAAGRGLQLLFYSVGIGQISSEVPQNLSASRPQDRQFILSSKKLLLSDSGFYLCAWSASYRNTEAFFGQGTRLTVV.

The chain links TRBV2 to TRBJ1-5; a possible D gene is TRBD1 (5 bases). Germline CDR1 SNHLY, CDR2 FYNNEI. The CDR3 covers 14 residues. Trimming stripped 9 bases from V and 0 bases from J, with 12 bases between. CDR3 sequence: CASGAGGSNQPQHF. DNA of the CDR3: TGTGCCAGTGGCGCCGGGGGTAGCAATCAGCCCCAGCATTTT.

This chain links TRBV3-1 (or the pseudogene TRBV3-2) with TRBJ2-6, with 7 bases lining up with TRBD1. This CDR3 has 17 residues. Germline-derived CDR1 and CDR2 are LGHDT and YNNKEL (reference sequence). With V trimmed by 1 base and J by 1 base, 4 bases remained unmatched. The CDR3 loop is CASSQGDSGSGANVLTF. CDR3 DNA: TGTGCCAGCAGCCAAGGGGACAGCGGTTCTGGGGCCAACGTCCTGACTTTC.

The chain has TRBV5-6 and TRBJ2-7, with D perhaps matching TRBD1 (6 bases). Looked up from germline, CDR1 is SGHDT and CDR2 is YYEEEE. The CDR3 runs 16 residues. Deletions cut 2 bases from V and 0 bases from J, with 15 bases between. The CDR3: CASSLSVWDNSYEQYF. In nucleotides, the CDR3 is TGTGCCAGCAGCTTATCTGTCTGGGACAACTCCTACGAGCAGTACTTC. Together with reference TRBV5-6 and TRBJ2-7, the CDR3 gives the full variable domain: DAGVTQSPTHLIKTRGQQVTLRCSPKSGHDTVSWYQQALGQGPQFIFQYYEEEERQRGNFPDRFSGHQFPNYSSELNVNALLLGDSALYLCASSLSVWDNSYEQYFGPGTRLTVT.

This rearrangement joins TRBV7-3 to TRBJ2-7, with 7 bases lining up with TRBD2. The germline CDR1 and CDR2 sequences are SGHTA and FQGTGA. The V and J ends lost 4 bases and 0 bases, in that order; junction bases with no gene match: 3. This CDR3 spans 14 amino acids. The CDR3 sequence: CASSSTSDSYEQYF. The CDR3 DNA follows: TGTGCCAGCAGCTCTACTAGCGACTCCTACGAGCAGTACTTC.

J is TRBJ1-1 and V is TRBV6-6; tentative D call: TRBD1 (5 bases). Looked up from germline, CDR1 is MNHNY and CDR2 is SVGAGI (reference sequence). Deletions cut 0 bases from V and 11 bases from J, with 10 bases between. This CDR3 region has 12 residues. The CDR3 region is CASSYSTRVAFF. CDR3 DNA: TGTGCCAGCAGTTACTCGACCAGGGTGGCTTTCTTT.

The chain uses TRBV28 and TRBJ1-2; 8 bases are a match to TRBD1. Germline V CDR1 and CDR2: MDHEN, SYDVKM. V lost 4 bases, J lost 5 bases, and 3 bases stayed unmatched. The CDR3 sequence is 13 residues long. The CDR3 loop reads CASSSGGNYGYTF. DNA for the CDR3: TGTGCCAGCAGTTCAGGGGGCAATTATGGCTACACCTTC.

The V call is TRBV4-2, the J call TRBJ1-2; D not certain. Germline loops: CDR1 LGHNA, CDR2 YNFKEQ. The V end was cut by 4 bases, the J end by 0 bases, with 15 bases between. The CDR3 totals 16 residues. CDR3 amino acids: CASSLRWEQANYGYTF. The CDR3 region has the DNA TGTGCCAGCAGCCTCAGGTGGGAGCAAGCTAACTATGGCTACACCTTC.

In DNA form, the CDR3 reads TGTGCCAGCAGTGAAACGGGACAGGGTCGCACAGATACGCAGTATTTT. It specifies CASSETGQGRTDTQYF. The chain has TRBV6-1 and TRBJ2-3; 9 nucleotides line up with TRBD1. With 2 bases clipped from V and 1 base from J, the junction kept 4 bases outside the gene matches. The germline V gene has CDR1 MNHNS and CDR2 SASEGT. The CDR3 runs to 16 residues.

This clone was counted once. This CDR3 is CASSDGQINGYTF. The DNA of the CDR3 is TGTGCCAGCAGCGACGGACAGATTAATGGCTACACCTTC. V usage is TRBV6-6 and J usage is TRBJ1-2; TRBD1 might be the D (6 bases). The CDR3 spans 13 residues. V lost 6 bases and J 6 bases, leaving 14 bases between the germline ends. Germline V gene data show CDR1 as MNHNY and CDR2 as SVGAGI (reference sequence).

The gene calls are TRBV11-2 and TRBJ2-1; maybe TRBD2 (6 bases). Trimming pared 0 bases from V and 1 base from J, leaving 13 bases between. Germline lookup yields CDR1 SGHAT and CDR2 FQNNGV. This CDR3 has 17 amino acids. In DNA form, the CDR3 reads TGTGCCAGCAGCTTAGATCCCCCTAGCGCTTCCTACAATGAGCAGTTCTTC. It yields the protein CASSLDPPSASYNEQFF.

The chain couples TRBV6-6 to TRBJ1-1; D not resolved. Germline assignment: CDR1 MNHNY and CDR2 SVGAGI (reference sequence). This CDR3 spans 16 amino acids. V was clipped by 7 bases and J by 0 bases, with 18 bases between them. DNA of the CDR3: TGTGCCAGCATCCCTAAAGGGAGGGCCATGAACACTGAAGCTTTCTTT. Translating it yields CASIPKGRAMNTEAFF.

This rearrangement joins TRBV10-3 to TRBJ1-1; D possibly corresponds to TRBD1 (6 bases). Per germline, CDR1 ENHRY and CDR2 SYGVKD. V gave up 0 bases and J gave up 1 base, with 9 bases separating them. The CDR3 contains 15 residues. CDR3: CAISESAGANTEAFF. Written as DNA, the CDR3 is TGTGCCATCAGTGAGTCGGCAGGGGCGAACACTGAAGCTTTCTTT.

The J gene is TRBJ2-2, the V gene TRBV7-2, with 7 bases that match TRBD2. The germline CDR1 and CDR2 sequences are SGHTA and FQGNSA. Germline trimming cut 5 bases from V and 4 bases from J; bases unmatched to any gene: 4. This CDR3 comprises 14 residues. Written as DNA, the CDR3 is TGTGCCAGCAGCCAAAGCGGGACCACCGGGGAGCTGTTTTTT. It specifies CASSQSGTTGELFF.

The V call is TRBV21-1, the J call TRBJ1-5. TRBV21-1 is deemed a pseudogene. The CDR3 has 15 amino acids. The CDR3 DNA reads TGTGCCAGCAGCAATAAGGACGGAGGGAATCAGCCCCAGCATTTT. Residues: CASSNKDGGNQPQHF.

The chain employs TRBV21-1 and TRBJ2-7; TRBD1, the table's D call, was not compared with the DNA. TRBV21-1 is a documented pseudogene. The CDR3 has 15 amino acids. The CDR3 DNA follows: TGTGCCAGCAGCAAAGACCGGGACAGTTCCTACGAGCAGTACTTC. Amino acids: CASSKDRDSSYEQYF.

The CDR3 reads CASSQVRTGLYEQYF. As DNA, the CDR3 is TGCGCCAGCAGCCAAGTTAGGACAGGGTTGTACGAGCAGTACTTC. The chain links TRBV4-1 to TRBJ2-7, with 8 positions matching TRBD1. This CDR3 has 15 residues. J was trimmed by 4 bases and V by 1 base; bases with no gene match: 6. Germline V lookup: CDR1 MGHRA, CDR2 YSYEKL.

CDR3 nucleotide sequence: TGTGCCAGCAGCTTCACAGGGGGCGCTGACTATGGCTACACCTTC. Translation gives CASSFTGGADYGYTF. The chain joins TRBV5-6 to TRBJ1-2; 9 bases are a match to TRBD1. The CDR3 covers 15 residues. The V gene end was trimmed by 2 bases and the J gene end by 3 bases; junction bases not matched to a gene: 5. In germline, CDR1 is SGHDT, CDR2 YYEEEE.

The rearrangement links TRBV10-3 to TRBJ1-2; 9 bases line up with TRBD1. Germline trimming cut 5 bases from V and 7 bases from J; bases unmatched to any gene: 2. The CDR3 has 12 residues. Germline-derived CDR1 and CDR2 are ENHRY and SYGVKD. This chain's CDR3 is CAISLGQGGYTF. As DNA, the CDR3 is TGTGCCATCAGTCTGGGACAGGGTGGCTACACCTTC.

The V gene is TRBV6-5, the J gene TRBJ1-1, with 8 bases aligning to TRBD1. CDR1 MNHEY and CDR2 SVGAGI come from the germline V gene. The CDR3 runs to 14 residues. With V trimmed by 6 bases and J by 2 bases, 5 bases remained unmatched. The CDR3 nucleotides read TGTGCCAGCAGACAGGGGGGTCGCAACACTGAAGCTTTCTTT. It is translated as CASRQGGRNTEAFF.

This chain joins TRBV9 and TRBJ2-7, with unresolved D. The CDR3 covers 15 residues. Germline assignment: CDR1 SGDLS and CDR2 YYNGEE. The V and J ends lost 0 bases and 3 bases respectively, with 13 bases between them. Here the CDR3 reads CASSVAGSVGYEQYF. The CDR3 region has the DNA TGTGCCAGCAGCGTAGCCGGGTCTGTAGGCTACGAGCAGTACTTC.

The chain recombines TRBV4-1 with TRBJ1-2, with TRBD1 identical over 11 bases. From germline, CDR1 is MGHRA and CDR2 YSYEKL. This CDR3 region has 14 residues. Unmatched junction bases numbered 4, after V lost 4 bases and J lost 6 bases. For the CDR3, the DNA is TGCGCCAGCAGCCGAGGACAGGGGGCTGATGGCTACACCTTC. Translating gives CASSRGQGADGYTF.

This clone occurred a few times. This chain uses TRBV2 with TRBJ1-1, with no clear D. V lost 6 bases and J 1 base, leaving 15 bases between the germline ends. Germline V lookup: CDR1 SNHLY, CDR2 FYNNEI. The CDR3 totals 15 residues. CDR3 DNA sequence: TGTGCCAGCAGAGGCACTCATAGCTCGAACACTGAAGCTTTCTTT. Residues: CASRGTHSSNTEAFF.